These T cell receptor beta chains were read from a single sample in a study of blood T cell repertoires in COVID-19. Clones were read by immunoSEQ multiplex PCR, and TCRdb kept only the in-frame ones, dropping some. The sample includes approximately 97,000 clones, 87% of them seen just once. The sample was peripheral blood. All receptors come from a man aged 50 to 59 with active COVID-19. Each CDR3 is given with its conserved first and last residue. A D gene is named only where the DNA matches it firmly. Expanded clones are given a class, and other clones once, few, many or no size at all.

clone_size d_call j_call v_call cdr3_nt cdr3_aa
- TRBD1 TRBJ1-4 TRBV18 TGTGCCAGCTCATTCGGACAGGGCGGAACTAATGAAAAACTGTTTTTT CASSFGQGGTNEKLFF
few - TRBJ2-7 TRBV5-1 TGCGCCAGCAGCTCCACAGGACAGCCCGAGCAGTACTTC CASSSTGQPEQYF
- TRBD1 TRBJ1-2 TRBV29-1 TGCAGCGTTGAAGACGACAGGGGGCGAAGGTATGGCTACACCTTC CSVEDDRGRRYGYTF
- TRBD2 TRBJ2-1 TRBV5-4 TGTGCCAGCAGCCGGACTAGCGGGGACCACAATGAGCAGTTCTTC CASSRTSGDHNEQFF
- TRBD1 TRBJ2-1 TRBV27 TGTGCCAGCAGTAAACCCGGGACAGGGGTTGGTGAGCAGTTCTTC CASSKPGTGVGEQFF
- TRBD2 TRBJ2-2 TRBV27 TGTGCCAGCAGTTTATCGCCCCTCGCCGGGGGGGCGGTCGGGGAGCTGTTTTTT CASSLSPLAGGAVGELFF
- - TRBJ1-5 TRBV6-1 TGTGCCAGCAGTGAAAAACTTCGGGGATCTCATCAGCCCCAGCATTTT CASSEKLRGSHQPQHF
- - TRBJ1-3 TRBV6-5 TGTGCCAGCAGTCCCTTGTCTGGAAACACCATATATTTT CASSPLSGNTIYF
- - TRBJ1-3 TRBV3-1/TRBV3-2 TGTGCCAGCAGCCAAGCTTCGGCTGGAAACACCATATATTTT CASSQASAGNTIYF
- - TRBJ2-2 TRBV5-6 TGTGCCAGCAGCTTGAGCGGGACCGGGGAGCTGTTTTTT CASSLSGTGELFF
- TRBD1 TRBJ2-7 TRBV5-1 TGCGCCAGCAGCTCCGGGACAGGGTCCTACGAGCAGTACTTC CASSSGTGSYEQYF
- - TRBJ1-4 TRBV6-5 TGTGCCAGCAGTTACAGAAACTCTAATGAAAAACTGTTTTTT CASSYRNSNEKLFF
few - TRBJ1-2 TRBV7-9 TGTGCCAGCAGCTTAGAGCGGGGTGGTGGCTACACCTTC CASSLERGGGYTF
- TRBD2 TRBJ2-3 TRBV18 TGTGCCAGCTCACCGCCTCAGCGGGGGGGCCCAGATACGCAGTATTTT CASSPPQRGGPDTQYF
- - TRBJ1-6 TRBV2 TGTGCCAGCGGGATGGGGGCGGACAATTCACCCCTCCACTTT CASGMGADNSPLHF
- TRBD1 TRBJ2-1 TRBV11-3 TGTGCCAGCAGCCCTAGACAGGGGGAGCAGTTCTTC CASSPRQGEQFF
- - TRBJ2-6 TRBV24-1 TGTGCCACCAGCCCTAGCTCAGGGGTTGACGGGGCCAACGTCCTGACTTTC CATSPSSGVDGANVLTF
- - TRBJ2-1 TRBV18 TGTGCCAGCTCACCCCGCGGGACAGCATACAATGAGCAGTTCTTC CASSPRGTAYNEQFF
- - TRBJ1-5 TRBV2 TGTGCCAGCAAGCTACAGGCCGGCAGCAATCAGCCCCAGCATTTT CASKLQAGSNQPQHF
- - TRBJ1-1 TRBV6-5 TGTGCCAGCAGGCCCCGGGGCACTGAAGCTTTCTTT CASRPRGTEAFF
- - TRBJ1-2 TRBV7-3 TGTGCCAGCAGCTTAAACAGGGCTGATGGCTACACCTTC CASSLNRADGYTF
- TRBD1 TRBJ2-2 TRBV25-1 TGTGCCAGCAGTGCCCGGACAGGGGACTACACCGGGGAGCTGTTTTTT CASSARTGDYTGELFF
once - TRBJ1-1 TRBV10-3 TGTGCCATCAGTGAAGGGACAAGAGGGACTGAAGCTTTCTTT CAISEGTRGTEAFF
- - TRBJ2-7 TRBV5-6 TGTGCCAGCAGCTTGAGGTTTCGGGACGAGCAGTACTTC CASSLRFRDEQYF
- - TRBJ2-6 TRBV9 TGTGCCAGCAGCGACGCCGCCGGCTCTGGGGCCAACGTCCTGACTTTC CASSDAAGSGANVLTF
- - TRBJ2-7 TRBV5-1 TGCGCCAGCAGCCCATCAGGGCCCTACGAGCAGTACTTC CASSPSGPYEQYF
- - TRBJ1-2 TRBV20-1 TGCAGTGCTAGTCAGGACTATGGCTACACCTTC CSASQDYGYTF
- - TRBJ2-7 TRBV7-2 TGTGCCAGCAGTTTCCGGACAACGGCATACGAGCAGTACTTC CASSFRTTAYEQYF
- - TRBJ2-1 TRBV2 TGTGCCAGCAGGCTAGGGGGGGGTGAGCAGTTCTTC CASRLGGGEQFF
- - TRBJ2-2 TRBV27 TGTGCCAGCCTTACTATCAACACCGGGGAGCTGTTTTTT CASLTINTGELFF
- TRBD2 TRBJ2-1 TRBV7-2 TGTGCCAGCAGCGAGGGACTAGCGGGATTATACTACAATGAGCAGTTCTTC CASSEGLAGLYYNEQFF
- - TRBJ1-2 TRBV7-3 TGTGCCAGCAGTGAGACAGGCCCTAACTATGGCTACACCTTC CASSETGPNYGYTF
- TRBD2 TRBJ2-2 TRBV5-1 TGCGCCAGCAGGACGCCGGGACTACAGAACACCGGGGAGCTGTTTTTT CASRTPGLQNTGELFF
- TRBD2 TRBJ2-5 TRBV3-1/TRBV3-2 TGTGCCAGCAGCGATGGACTAGCGGGGGGCGTAAAGACCCAGTACTTC CASSDGLAGGVKTQYF
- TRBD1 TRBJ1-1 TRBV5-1 TGCGCCAGCAGCTCCGGGACAGGGAACACTGAAGCTTTCTTT CASSSGTGNTEAFF
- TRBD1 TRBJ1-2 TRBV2 TGTGCCAGCAGAGCGACAGGGGGGAGCTATGGCTACACCTTC CASRATGGSYGYTF
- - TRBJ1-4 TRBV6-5 TGTGCCAGCAGTTACTCGCCAGGGGCAACTAATGAAAAACTGTTTTTT CASSYSPGATNEKLFF
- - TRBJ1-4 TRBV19 TGTGCCAGTAGTCCCCCTGGAGGGAGTAATGAAAAACTGTTTTTT CASSPPGGSNEKLFF